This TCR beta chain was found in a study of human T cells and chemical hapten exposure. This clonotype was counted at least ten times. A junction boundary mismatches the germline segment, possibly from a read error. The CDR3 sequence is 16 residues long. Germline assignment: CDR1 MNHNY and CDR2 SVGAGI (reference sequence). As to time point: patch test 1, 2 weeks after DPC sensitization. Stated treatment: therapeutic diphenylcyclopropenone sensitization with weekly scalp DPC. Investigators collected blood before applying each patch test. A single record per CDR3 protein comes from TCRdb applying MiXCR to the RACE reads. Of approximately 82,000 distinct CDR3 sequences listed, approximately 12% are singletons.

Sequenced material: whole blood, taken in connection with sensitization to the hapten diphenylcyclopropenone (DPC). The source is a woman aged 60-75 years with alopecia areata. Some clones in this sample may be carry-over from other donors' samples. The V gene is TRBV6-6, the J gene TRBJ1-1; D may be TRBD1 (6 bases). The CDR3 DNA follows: TGTGCCAGCATTTACCCGGGGGCCGGCAAGAACACTGAAGCTTTCTTT. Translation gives CASIYPGAGKNTEAFF.